The 15 T cell receptor beta chains presented below share a single source sample, sequenced in a study of graft-versus-host responses after intestinal transplantation. The table came from immunoSEQ multiplex PCR; TCRdb's copy has only in-frame clones and leaves some out. The data hold approximately 10,000 clones, with almost 95% observed a single time. Sample: PBMCs, taken about 70 days after transplant. The source is a human patient who received an intestinal transplant, so some T cells may come from the graft donor.

The chain carries TRBV5-4 and TRBJ2-7; no firm D call. Trimming stripped 1 base from V and 0 bases from J, with 2 bases between. Germline CDR1 is SGHNT and CDR2 is YYREEE (reference sequence). The CDR3 contains 12 residues. CDR3 DNA: TGTGCCAGCAGCTTGCTCTCCTACGAGCAGTACTTC. Protein: CASSLLSYEQYF.

The V gene is TRBV15, the J gene TRBJ2-7; 7 bases fit TRBD1. Trimming took 0 bases from V and 3 from J; bases not matched to a gene: 8. Germline CDR1 reads LNHNV; CDR2 reads YYDKDF (reference sequence). CDR3 length: 16 amino acids. CDR3 nucleotides: TGTGCCACCAGCAGAGACGGTGGACAGGCCTACTACGAGCAGTACTTC. This gives the protein CATSRDGGQAYYEQYF. Complete variable domain (other parts from reference TRBV15 and TRBJ2-7): DAMVIQNPRYQVTQFGKPVTLSCSQTLNHNVMYWYQQKSSQAPKLLFHYYDKDFNNEADTPDNFQSRRPNTSFCFLDIRSPGLGDTAMYLCATSRDGGQAYYEQYFGPGTRLTVT.

The genes are TRBV27 and TRBJ2-7; D uncertain. The CDR3 consists of 13 residues. Between the trimmed V and J ends, which lost 6 bases and 4 bases, there was a span of 13 bases. The germline gives CDR1 MNHEY, CDR2 SMNVEV (reference sequence). The CDR3 loop is CASRPLVLYEQYF. The CDR3 bases are TGTGCCAGCAGGCCGTTGGTCTTGTACGAGCAGTACTTC.

This sequence joins TRBV19 and TRBJ1-4; 7 bases line up with TRBD1. The germline CDR1 and CDR2 sequences are LNHDA and SQIVND (reference sequence). The V gene end was trimmed by 10 bases and the J gene end by 6 bases; junction bases not matched to a gene: 8. The CDR3 spans 13 residues. CDR3: CATSTGRDEKLFF. In nucleotides, the CDR3 is TGTGCCACCTCGACAGGGAGGGATGAAAAACTGTTTTTT.

The CDR3 region is CASSPWTSGGTDTQYF. CDR3 bases: TGTGCCAGCAGCCCGTGGACTAGCGGAGGCACAGATACGCAGTATTTT. The chain links TRBV9 to TRBJ2-3; 10 positions match TRBD2. This CDR3 has 16 residues. Germline V gene data show CDR1 as SGDLS and CDR2 as YYNGEE. Losses at the gene ends were 4 bases for V and 1 base for J; bases not matched to a gene: 6. Full variable domain (missing parts from reference TRBV9 and TRBJ2-3): DSGVTQTPKHLITATGQRVTLRCSPRSGDLSVYWYQQSLDQGLQFLIQYYNGEERAKGNILERFSAQQFPDLHSELNLSSLELGDSALYFCASSPWTSGGTDTQYFGPGTRLTVL.

This rearrangement joins TRBV13 to TRBJ1-1; the match to TRBD1 covers 8 bases. Losses at the gene ends were 5 bases for V and 6 bases for J; bases not matched to a gene: 2. The germline V gene has CDR1 PRHDT and CDR2 FYEKMQ (reference sequence). The CDR3 runs to 12 residues. Here the CDR3 reads CASSRDRPEAFF. In nucleotides, the CDR3 is TGTGCCAGCAGCCGGGACAGGCCTGAAGCTTTCTTT.

The chain couples TRBV19 to TRBJ2-5; TRBD1 or TRBD2 may be the D gene (5 bases each). Matching the DNA end better, TRBJ2-7 makes the J call doubtful. The length of the CDR3 is 14 residues. Germline loops: CDR1 LNHDA, CDR2 SQIVND (reference sequence). The CDR3 nucleotides are TGTGCCACCTCCCGGGCCCAGGGAGACTACGAGCAGTACTTC. Protein: CATSRAQGDYEQYF.

This clone was recorded only once. The chain uses TRBV6-1 and TRBJ2-7; unclear D gene. The V end lost 7 bases, the J end lost 1 base, and 14 bases lay between the germline ends. This CDR3 has 14 amino acids. Germline assignment: CDR1 MNHNS and CDR2 SASEGT. The CDR3: CASNPNSPSYEQYF. The CDR3 nucleotides are TGTGCCAGCAACCCCAACAGCCCGTCCTACGAGCAGTACTTC.

This clone was picked up one time. The rearrangement uses TRBV7-6 and TRBJ1-1; 11 bases agree with TRBD1. V lost 1 base and J lost 3; bases outside the gene matches: 4. There are 16 residues in the CDR3. Germline values: CDR1 SGHVS, CDR2 FNYEAQ. The CDR3 DNA reads as TGTGCCAGCAGCTTAGGGACAGGGGGCCGTTACACTGAAGCTTTCTTT. It specifies CASSLGTGGRYTEAFF.

The rearrangement uses TRBV5-1 and TRBJ2-5, with 11 bases fitting TRBD2. V shed 1 base and J 5 bases; nucleotides not matched to a gene: 7. Germline lookup yields CDR1 SGHRS and CDR2 YFSETQ. This CDR3 spans 16 amino acids. CDR3 DNA sequence: TGCGCCAGCAGCTTGCGAACTAGCGGGAGCGGCGAGACCCAGTACTTC. Translated: CASSLRTSGSGETQYF.

This chain connects TRBV9 to TRBJ2-1; TRBD1 might be the D (6 bases). The CDR3 is 17 amino acids. Germline CDR1 SGDLS, CDR2 YYNGEE. The ends were cut back, 0 bases at V and 4 bases at J, with 17 bases in the middle. The DNA for the CDR3 is TGTGCCAGCAGCGTAGGTGGACAGCGGCCGAGGTACAATGAGCAGTTCTTC. It encodes CASSVGGQRPRYNEQFF.

The rearrangement links TRBV29-1 to TRBJ2-7, with TRBD2 identical over 7 bases. J was trimmed by 4 bases and V by 7 bases; bases with no gene match: 10. The CDR3 loop spans 13 amino acids. Germline CDR1 SQVTM, CDR2 ANQGSEA. As DNA, the CDR3 is TGCAGCGCTGCCCCCTGGGAGGGGTACGAGCAGTACTTC. It translates to CSAAPWEGYEQYF.

A single count supports this clone. The chain joins TRBV2 to TRBJ2-7; 8 bases line up with TRBD1. There are 16 residues in the CDR3. Germline values: CDR1 SNHLY, CDR2 FYNNEI. Germline trimming cut 8 bases from V and 2 bases from J; bases unmatched to any gene: 14. CDR3 region: CASYLLRTGSTYEQYF. The DNA of the CDR3 is TGTGCCAGCTACCTTCTTCGGACAGGGAGCACCTACGAGCAGTACTTC.

DNA of the CDR3: TGTGCCAGCAGTTACTCAACGGCAGGGGCTGAAGCTTTCTTT. It is translated as CASSYSTAGAEAFF. This sequence joins TRBV6-6 and TRBJ1-1; tentative D call: TRBD1 (6 bases). Germline CDR1 MNHNY, CDR2 SVGAGI (reference sequence). V was clipped by 0 bases and J by 6 bases, with 11 bases between them. The CDR3 length is 14 residues.

The chain has TRBV7-3 and TRBJ1-1; D perhaps matches TRBD1 (5 bases). V shed 2 bases and J shed 5 bases, with 9 bases lying between them. CDR3 size: 13 residues. From germline, CDR1 is SGHTA and CDR2 FQGTGA. CDR3 DNA: TGTGCCAGCAGCTTAGAACGGGGGACTGAAGCTTTCTTT. Translation: CASSLERGTEAFF.